A single sample gave rise to the 14 T cell receptor beta chains below, sequenced in a study of beta chain bispecific antibodies for T cell cancers. T cells were expanded from blood mononuclear cells for about 3 days with anti-CD3 OKT3 or CD3/CD28 beads. Antigens for these TCRs are unknown. One entry per CDR3 protein, called by TCRdb with MiXCR from the 5' RACE reads. The table shows more than 15,000 distinct CDR3 sequences, with 2.1% occurring only once. Study-wide results and limits: In these mixed samples, most targeted TRBV reads derived from the leukemia cell line.

Sample: healthy donor T cells cultured with leukemia cells. The receptor source for this set is a human donor in good health. Some clones in this sample may be carry-over from other donors' samples.

This clonotype appeared many times. This chain links TRBV20-1 with TRBJ2-1; TRBD1 might be the D (6 bases). Germline V lookup: CDR1 DFQATT, CDR2 SNEGSKA (reference sequence). The CDR3 runs to 15 residues. V was pared by 0 bases and J by 3 bases, with 12 bases between. DNA for the CDR3: TGCAGTGCTAGAGACAGGGGATCATACTACAATGAGCAGTTCTTC. This gives the protein CSARDRGSYYNEQFF.

This clonotype was counted at least ten times. V gene TRBV5-1 combines with J gene TRBJ2-1; TRBD1 aligns across 7 bases. The CDR3 totals 17 residues. J gave up 6 bases and V 0 bases, and 12 bases lay outside the gene matches. Looked up from germline, CDR1 is SGHRS and CDR2 is YFSETQ. The CDR3 region has the DNA TGCGCCAGCAGCTTGGTCCTCCCAGCGACAGGGATCAATGAGCAGTTCTTC. Translated, it gives CASSLVLPATGINEQFF.

In its sample, this clonotype was seen many times. The CDR3 DNA sequence: TGTGCCTGGAGTGTAAGCAGGGTGCGCTCCTACGAGCAGTACTTC. Its protein product is CAWSVSRVRSYEQYF. The chain links TRBV30 to TRBJ2-7; a possible D gene is TRBD1 (5 bases). The V and J ends lost 0 bases and 0 bases respectively, with 12 bases between them. Germline V gene data show CDR1 as GTSNPN and CDR2 as SVGIG (reference sequence). The CDR3 has 15 residues.

This clonotype has ten or more counts. This chain uses TRBV7-9 with TRBJ2-7; unclear D gene. The CDR3 length is 14 residues. Trimming removed 1 base at V and 7 bases at J, with 14 bases between. The V gene's germline CDR1 is SEHNR and CDR2 FQNEAQ (reference sequence). This chain's CDR3 is CASSLGFGMEEQYF. The DNA of the CDR3 is TGTGCCAGCAGCTTAGGATTTGGGATGGAAGAGCAGTACTTC.

This clonotype was counted at least ten times. V is TRBV19 and J is TRBJ2-2; D gene uncertain. Per germline, CDR1 LNHDA and CDR2 SQIVND (reference sequence). This CDR3 is 12 amino acids long. The V end lost 10 bases, the J end lost 6 bases, and 12 bases lay between the germline ends. The CDR3 DNA reads as TGTGCCACCCGGGTATCTGCCGGGGAGCTGTTTTTT. This codes for CATRVSAGELFF.

This clonotype came up many times. The chain couples TRBV2 to TRBJ2-3; unclear D gene. Trimming cost V 2 bases and J 1 base, with 10 bases left between them. CDR1 is SNHLY, CDR2 FYNNEI, per germline. There are 15 residues in the CDR3. Written as DNA, the CDR3 is TGTGCCAGCAGTGAACCTACCACAGGCACAGATACGCAGTATTTT. Translation gives CASSEPTTGTDTQYF.

Ten or more counts support this clonotype. J is TRBJ1-5 and V is TRBV19; D ambiguous. CDR3 length: 17 residues. V lost 3 bases, J lost 0 bases, and 15 bases lay in between. CDR1 LNHDA and CDR2 SQIVND come from the germline V gene (reference sequence). The CDR3 nucleotides are TGTGCCAGTAGTATGACGGGCTGGGCGGATAGCAATCAGCCCCAGCATTTT. Translated: CASSMTGWADSNQPQHF.

This clonotype appeared many times. The chain has TRBV27 and TRBJ2-7; no firm D call. Trimming removed 2 bases from V and 2 bases from J, with 16 bases in between. The length of the CDR3 is 16 residues. Germline V gene data show CDR1 as MNHEY and CDR2 as SMNVEV (reference sequence). The CDR3, as DNA: TGTGCCAGCAGTTTAGGGCCCCCCGCACAGACCTACGAGCAGTACTTC. Amino acids: CASSLGPPAQTYEQYF.

This clonotype was seen ten or more times. The rearrangement links TRBV6-5 to TRBJ1-6; D not resolved. This CDR3 has 15 residues. Germline loops: CDR1 MNHEY, CDR2 SVGAGI. Trimming removed 5 bases from V and 9 bases from J, with 17 bases in between. CDR3 nucleotides: TGTGCCAGCAGTACTGAAGTGTATGTTGGTTCACCCCTCCACTTT. This sequence encodes CASSTEVYVGSPLHF.

The chain has TRBV18 and TRBJ1-1; 7 positions match TRBD1. Germline CDR1 is KGHSH and CDR2 is LQKENI. J gave up 4 bases and V 3 bases, and 5 bases lay outside the gene matches. This CDR3 comprises 14 residues. Here the CDR3 DNA reads TGTGCCAGCTCACCCGGGACAGAAGCCACTGAAGCTTTCTTT. It is translated as CASSPGTEATEAFF.

This clonotype was observed at least ten times. The chain recombines TRBV5-1 with TRBJ1-1; D gene unclear. Trimming took 3 bases from V and 4 from J, leaving 13 bases between them. This CDR3 has 14 residues. From germline, CDR1 is SGHRS and CDR2 YFSETQ. The CDR3 bases are TGCGCCAGCAGCTGGGCTGCCTCGGGCACTGAAGCTTTCTTT. Its translation: CASSWAASGTEAFF.

This clonotype counts as medium-sized. The chain has TRBV12-3 or TRBV12-4 and TRBJ1-5; possibly TRBD1 for D (5 bases). The CDR3 sequence is 15 residues long. Trimming pared 2 bases from V and 5 bases from J, leaving 13 bases between. The CDR3 sequence: CASSLNRGTYQPQHF. CDR3 bases: TGTGCCAGCAGTTTAAATAGGGGCACCTATCAGCCCCAGCATTTT.

This clonotype was counted many times. This chain links TRBV5-1 with TRBJ1-1; D possibly corresponds to TRBD1 (5 bases). There are 13 residues in the CDR3. The germline V gene has CDR1 SGHRS and CDR2 YFSETQ. The germline V and J ends were trimmed by 0 bases and 3 bases, with 6 bases remaining between them. The CDR3 here is CASSLAGYTEAFF. In nucleotides, the CDR3 is TGCGCCAGCAGCTTGGCAGGGTACACTGAAGCTTTCTTT.

This clonotype came up a few times. The rearrangement uses TRBV28 and TRBJ1-4, with TRBD1 matching over 7 bases. V lost 5 bases and J lost 5; bases outside the gene matches: 8. The V gene's germline CDR1 is MDHEN and CDR2 SYDVKM. This CDR3 spans 15 amino acids. DNA for the CDR3: TGTGCCAGCAGTAGCTGGGACAGCGAGAATGAAAAACTGTTTTTT. Residues: CASSSWDSENEKLFF. The full variable domain, in which reference TRBV28 and TRBJ1-4 provide the parts outside the CDR3, is DVKVTQSSRYLVKRTGEKVFLECVQDMDHENMFWYRQDPGLGLRLIYFSYDVKMKEKGDIPEGYSVSREKKERFSLILESASTNQTSMYLCASSSWDSENEKLFFGSGTQLSVL.